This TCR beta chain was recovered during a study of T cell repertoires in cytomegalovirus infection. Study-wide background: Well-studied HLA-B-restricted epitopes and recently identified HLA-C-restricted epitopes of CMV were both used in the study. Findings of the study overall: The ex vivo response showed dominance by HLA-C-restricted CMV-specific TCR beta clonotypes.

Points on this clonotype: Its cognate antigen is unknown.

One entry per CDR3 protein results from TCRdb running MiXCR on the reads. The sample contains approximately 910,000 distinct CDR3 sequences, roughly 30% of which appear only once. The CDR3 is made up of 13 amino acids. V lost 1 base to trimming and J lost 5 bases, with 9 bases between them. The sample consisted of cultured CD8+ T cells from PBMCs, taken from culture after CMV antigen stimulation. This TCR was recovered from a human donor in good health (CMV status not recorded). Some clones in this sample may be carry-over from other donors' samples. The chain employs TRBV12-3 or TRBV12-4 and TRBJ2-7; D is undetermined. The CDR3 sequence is CASSLGKSHEQYV. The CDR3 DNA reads TGTGCCAGCAGTTTAGGGAAAAGCCACGAGCAGTACGTC.